The rows below give T cell receptor beta chains drawn from one sample of a study of response to subunit inactivated influenza vaccine. TCRdb redid the calling of the RT-PCR reads with MiXCR, one entry per CDR3 protein. The sample yields more than 500,000 distinct CDR3 sequences, around 10% seen once. Another study also made use of these data, one on T cells expressing NK-cell markers.

The specimen was PBMCs from blood, collected on the day of vaccination. Every receptor here comes from a man between 50 and 59 years old who received an inactivated influenza vaccine. The CDR3 runs from the conserved cysteine through the conserved F or W. D genes are given only for firm matches. Part of the rows lack a size; the others show once, few, many or a class for expanded clones.

size	D	V	J	DNA	CDR3
.	.	TRBV7-2	TRBJ2-6	TGTGCCAGCAGCTTAGCTCCCTATAACCTGACTTTC	CASSLAPYNLTF
.	TRBD2	TRBV5-8	TRBJ2-1	TGTGCCAGCAGCTGGGGGACTAGCGGAGCCAATGAGCAGTTCTTC	CASSWGTSGANEQFF
few	.	TRBV10-3	TRBJ1-1	TGTGCCATCAGTGAGTCTTCGGTGGAAGCTTTCTTT	CAISESSVEAFF
.	TRBD2	TRBV25-1	TRBJ2-3	TGTGCCAACAGTGAATATACTAGCGGAATCACAGATACGCATTATTTT	CANSEYTSGITDTHYF
many	TRBD1	TRBV27	TRBJ2-7	TGTGCCAGCAGCTTAAGGACAGGTAGTTACGAGCAGTACTTC	CASSLRTGSYEQYF
many	.	TRBV7-9	TRBJ1-1	TGTGCCAGCAGCTTGAGGGGAGACACTGAAGCTTTCTTT	CASSLRGDTEAFF
.	.	TRBV7-2	TRBJ2-7	TGTGCCAGCACCTATGGGCTTGGAGGGGAGCAGTACTTC	CASTYGLGGEQYF
few	TRBD2	TRBV24-1	TRBJ2-2	TGTGCCACCAGTGATTCAGGGACTAGCGGGAGTATAGGCACCGGGGAGCTGTTTTTT	CATSDSGTSGSIGTGELFF
.	.	TRBV4-2	TRBJ2-1	TGTGCCAGCAGCCCCGGGGGATCGGTTGAGCAGTTCTTC	CASSPGGSVEQFF
few	.	TRBV14	TRBJ2-7	TGTGCCAGCAGCCAAGGTCGGGGGTCCTCCTACGAGCAGTACTTC	CASSQGRGSSYEQYF
.	TRBD1	TRBV5-1	TRBJ2-5	TGCGCCAGCAGCTCTCTTGGGACAGGGAATCGGGAGACCCAGTACTTC	CASSSLGTGNRETQYF
many	.	TRBV28	TRBJ2-7	TGTGCCAGCACCATAGGGACAAGGAAAGAGCAGTACTTC	CASTIGTRKEQYF
.	TRBD2	TRBV20-1	TRBJ2-7	TGCAGTGCTGCCCCCCTTACTAGCGGGAGACGGGTCTACGAGCAGTACTTC	CSAAPLTSGRRVYEQYF
.	TRBD2	TRBV7-2	TRBJ2-1	TGTGCCAGCAGCCTATCCATAGCGGGAGGGCTAAACAATGAGCAGTTCTTC	CASSLSIAGGLNNEQFF
.	TRBD1	TRBV7-2	TRBJ2-7	TGTGCCAGCAGCTTAGCTTCGACAGGGTCATTCTACGAGCAGTACTTC	CASSLASTGSFYEQYF
.	.	TRBV12-3/TRBV12-4	TRBJ1-1	TGTGCCAGCAGTTTAATGGGGATTCGGGGAGCTTTCTTT	CASSLMGIRGAFF
many	TRBD1	TRBV3-1	TRBJ2-7	TGTGCCAGCAGCCAGACAGGGGGCTGGGAGCAGTACTTC	CASSQTGGWEQYF
few	.	TRBV29-1	TRBJ2-1	TGCAGCGTTGAAAGAGGAGGGAAGGGGATAGATGAGCAGTTCTTC	CSVERGGKGIDEQFF
.	TRBD1	TRBV6-1	TRBJ1-5	TGTGCCAGCAAACGGGCTCGGGACAGCAGCCTGCCCCAGCATTTT	CASKRARDSSLPQHF
.	.	TRBV10-3	TRBJ2-7	TGTGCCATCCTGGGGTCCCACGAGCAGTACTTC	CAILGSHEQYF
few	.	TRBV28	TRBJ1-4	TGTGCCAGCCGCGGGGGCTTGAATGAAAAACTGTTTTTT	CASRGGLNEKLFF
.	TRBD2	TRBV7-9	TRBJ2-3	TGTGCCAGCAGCCCCCCTTGGGTGCGGGGGGTGTTAGATACGCAGTATTTT	CASSPPWVRGVLDTQYF
few	TRBD1	TRBV5-5	TRBJ1-4	TGTGCCAGCAGTCGGGACAGGTTTAGTGAAAAACTGTTTTTT	CASSRDRFSEKLFF
few	.	TRBV12-3/TRBV12-4	TRBJ2-1	TGTGCCAGCAGTGCCCCGGGAATGGAGCAGTTCTTC	CASSAPGMEQFF